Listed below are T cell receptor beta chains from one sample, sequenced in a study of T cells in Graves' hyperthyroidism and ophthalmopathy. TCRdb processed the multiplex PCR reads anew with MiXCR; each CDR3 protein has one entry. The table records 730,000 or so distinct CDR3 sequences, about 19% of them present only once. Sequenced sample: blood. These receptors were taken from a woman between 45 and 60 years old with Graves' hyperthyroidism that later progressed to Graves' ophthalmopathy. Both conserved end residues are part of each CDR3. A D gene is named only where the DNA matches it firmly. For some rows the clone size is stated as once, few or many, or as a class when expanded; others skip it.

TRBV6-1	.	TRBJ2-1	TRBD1	CASRTTGGTYNEQFF	TGTGCCAGCAGAACCACAGGGGGCACCTACAATGAGCAGTTCTTC
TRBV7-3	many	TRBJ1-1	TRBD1	CASSPGQYSTEAFF	TGTGCCAGCAGCCCGGGACAGTATTCCACTGAAGCTTTCTTT
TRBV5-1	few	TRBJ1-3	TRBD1	CASSFGQDSGNTIYF	TGCGCCAGCAGCTTTGGACAGGACTCTGGAAACACCATATATTTT
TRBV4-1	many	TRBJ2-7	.	CASSQVGAYEQYF	TGCGCCAGCAGCCAAGTGGGGGCGTACGAGCAGTACTTC
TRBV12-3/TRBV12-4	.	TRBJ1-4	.	CASSQGDRSTNEKLFF	TGTGCCAGCAGTCAGGGAGATAGGTCTACTAATGAAAAACTGTTTTTT
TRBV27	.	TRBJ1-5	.	CASSLSPSFDQPQHF	TGTGCCAGCAGTTTATCCCCTAGCTTTGATCAGCCCCAGCATTTT
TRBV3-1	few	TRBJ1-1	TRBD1	CASSQESLIGQGGTEAFF	TGTGCCAGCAGCCAAGAGAGCCTGATAGGACAGGGCGGGACTGAAGCTTTCTTT
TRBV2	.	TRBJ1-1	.	CASSKSGGVTEAFF	TGTGCCAGCAGTAAGTCGGGAGGGGTCACTGAAGCTTTCTTT
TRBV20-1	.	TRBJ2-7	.	CSASLGTYEQYF	TGCAGTGCTAGTCTGGGGACCTACGAGCAGTACTTC
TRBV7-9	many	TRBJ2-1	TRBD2	CASSPGLAGGHNEQFF	TGTGCCAGCAGCCCCGGACTAGCGGGGGGCCACAATGAGCAGTTCTTC
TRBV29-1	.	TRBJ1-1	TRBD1	CSVGDRESEAFF	TGCAGCGTTGGGGACAGGGAAAGTGAAGCTTTCTTT
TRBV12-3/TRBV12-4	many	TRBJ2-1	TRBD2	CASYSRGGNEQFF	TGTGCCAGTTATTCGAGGGGAGGGAATGAGCAGTTCTTC
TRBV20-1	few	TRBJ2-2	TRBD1	CSALRPGTGGTGELFF	TGCAGTGCTCTTCGGCCCGGGACAGGGGGTACCGGGGAGCTGTTTTTT
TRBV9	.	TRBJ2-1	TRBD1	CASSTRDRYNEQFF	TGTGCCAGCAGCACCAGGGACAGATACAATGAGCAGTTCTTC
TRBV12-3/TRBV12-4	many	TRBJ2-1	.	CASSFLDYNEQFF	TGTGCCAGCAGTTTCCTGGATTACAATGAGCAGTTCTTC
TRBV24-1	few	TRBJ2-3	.	CATSDLYDTQYF	TGTGCCACCAGTGATCTCTACGATACGCAGTATTTT
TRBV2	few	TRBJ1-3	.	CASSGRWDVGNTIYF	TGTGCCAGCAGTGGACGGTGGGACGTCGGAAACACCATATATTTT
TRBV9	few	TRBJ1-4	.	CASSATQSGEKLFF	TGTGCCAGCAGCGCGACCCAATCCGGAGAAAAACTGTTTTTT
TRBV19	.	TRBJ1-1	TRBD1	CASSVTGPEAFF	TGTGCCAGTAGTGTGACAGGGCCTGAAGCTTTCTTT
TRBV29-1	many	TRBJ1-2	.	CSVDTGGYTF	TGCAGCGTTGATACGGGGGGCTACACCTTC
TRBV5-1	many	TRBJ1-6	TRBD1	CASSRLQGPDNSPLHF	TGCGCCAGCAGCCGATTACAGGGGCCCGATAATTCACCCCTCCACTTT
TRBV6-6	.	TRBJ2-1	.	CASSYGFSGRYNEQFF	TGTGCCAGCAGTTACGGGTTTTCAGGCCGTTACAATGAGCAGTTCTTC
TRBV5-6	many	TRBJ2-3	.	CASSFQHLSTDTQYF	TGTGCCAGCAGCTTCCAACACCTTAGCACAGATACGCAGTATTTT
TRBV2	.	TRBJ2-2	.	CASSAHTGELFF	TGTGCCAGCAGTGCTCACACCGGGGAGCTGTTTTTT
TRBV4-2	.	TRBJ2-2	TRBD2	CASSHVAGGPDRGGELFF	TGTGCCAGCAGCCATGTAGCGGGGGGTCCCGATCGGGGCGGGGAGCTGTTTTTT
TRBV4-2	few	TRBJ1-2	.	CASSQVQGRTTNYGYTF	TGTGCCAGCAGCCAAGTTCAAGGACGGACGACTAACTATGGCTACACCTTC
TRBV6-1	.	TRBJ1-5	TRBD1	CASNPDRVGNQPQHF	TGTGCCAGCAATCCTGACAGGGTGGGTAATCAGCCCCAGCATTTT
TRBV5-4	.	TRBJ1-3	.	CASSLKGPVPNTIYF	TGTGCCAGCAGTCTAAAGGGACCTGTCCCGAACACCATATATTTT
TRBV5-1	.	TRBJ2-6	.	CASSRFGDSGANVLTF	TGCGCCAGCAGCCGTTTCGGAGACTCTGGGGCCAACGTCCTGACTTTC
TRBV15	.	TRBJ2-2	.	CATSRDPAAANTGELFF	TGTGCCACCAGCAGAGACCCCGCCGCGGCGAACACCGGGGAGCTGTTTTTT
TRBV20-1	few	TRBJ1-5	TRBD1	CSAPGQGNYNQPQHF	TGCAGTGCCCCGGGACAGGGAAATTACAATCAGCCCCAGCATTTT
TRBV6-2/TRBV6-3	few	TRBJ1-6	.	CASSYAGLSSSDSPLHF	TGTGCCAGCAGTTACGCAGGGTTAAGCTCGTCCGATTCACCCCTCCACTTT
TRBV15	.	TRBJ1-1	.	CATSRDHGVIVFTEAFF	TGTGCCACCAGCAGAGATCATGGGGTAATAGTTTTCACTGAAGCTTTCTTT
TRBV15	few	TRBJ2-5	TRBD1	CATSRAGQNQETQYF	TGTGCCACCAGCAGAGCGGGACAGAATCAAGAGACCCAGTACTTC
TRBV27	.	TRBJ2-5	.	CASSLSRQKQETQYF	TGTGCCAGCAGTTTATCGAGACAGAAACAAGAGACCCAGTACTTC
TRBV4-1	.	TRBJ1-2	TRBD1	CASSQDWQGAFGYTF	TGCGCCAGCAGCCAAGATTGGCAGGGGGCTTTTGGCTACACCTTC
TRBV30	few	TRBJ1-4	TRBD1	CACTGTEDEKLFF	TGTGCCTGCACAGGGACAGAGGATGAAAAACTGTTTTTT
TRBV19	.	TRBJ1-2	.	CASSMAGYDYGYTF	TGTGCCAGTAGTATGGCAGGGTATGACTATGGCTACACCTTC
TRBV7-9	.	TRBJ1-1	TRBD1	CTSRGQGTLNTEAFF	TGTACCAGCAGGGGACAGGGGACCTTGAACACTGAAGCTTTCTTT
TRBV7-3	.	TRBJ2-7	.	CASSRIPQGEQYF	TGTGCCAGCAGCCGGATACCACAGGGTGAGCAGTACTTC
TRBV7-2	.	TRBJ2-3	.	CASSTSTGAADTQYF	TGTGCCAGCAGCACCTCGACGGGGGCCGCAGATACGCAGTATTTT
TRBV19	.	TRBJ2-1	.	CASSLNNRGNEQFF	TGTGCCAGTAGTCTCAACAACCGGGGCAATGAGCAGTTCTTC